The rows below give T cell receptor beta chains drawn from one sample of a study of blood T cell repertoires in COVID-19. Data came from immunoSEQ multiplex PCR; TCRdb stores just in-frame clones and leaves some out. The sample lists nearly 350,000 clones; around 80% were seen once. Source material: peripheral blood. These receptors were collected from a man aged 30-40 years with active or convalescent COVID-19. The CDR3 runs from the conserved cysteine through the conserved F or W. The order of the fields is CDR3 DNA, CDR3 protein, J gene, V gene, CDR3 length, D gene, clone size. The D gene is left open where the match is weak. Clone size is given for some rows only: seen once, a few or many times, or a class if the clone is expanded.

CDR3 DNA: TGTGCCAGCAGCCTAACTCCACAGGGGTCGGGCAATGAGCAGTTCTTC; CDR3 protein: CASSLTPQGSGNEQFF; J gene: TRBJ2-1; V gene: TRBV3-1/TRBV3-2; CDR3 length: 16; D gene: TRBD1; clone size: .
CDR3 DNA: TGTGCCAGCAGCGTGGGACAGAACACCGGGGAGCTGTTTTTT; CDR3 protein: CASSVGQNTGELFF; J gene: TRBJ2-2; V gene: TRBV9; CDR3 length: 14; D gene: .; clone size: .
CDR3 DNA: TGTGCCAGCAGACTAGGATTTGGTGAGCAGTTCTTC; CDR3 protein: CASRLGFGEQFF; J gene: TRBJ2-1; V gene: TRBV12-3/TRBV12-4; CDR3 length: 12; D gene: .; clone size: .
CDR3 DNA: TGTGCCTGGAGCTCCCGTAGCAATCAGCCCCAGCATTTT; CDR3 protein: CAWSSRSNQPQHF; J gene: TRBJ1-5; V gene: TRBV30; CDR3 length: 13; D gene: .; clone size: once
CDR3 DNA: TGTGCCAGCAGTTTGGGACAGGTGAATCAGCCCCAGCATTTT; CDR3 protein: CASSLGQVNQPQHF; J gene: TRBJ1-5; V gene: TRBV6-2/TRBV6-3; CDR3 length: 14; D gene: TRBD1; clone size: .
CDR3 DNA: TGCAGCGTCTCTCGGGGACTAGCGGGAGTCCCCGGGGAGCTGTTTTTT; CDR3 protein: CSVSRGLAGVPGELFF; J gene: TRBJ2-2; V gene: TRBV29-1; CDR3 length: 16; D gene: TRBD2; clone size: .
CDR3 DNA: TGTGCCAGCCGACAGAGCTCCTACAATGAGCAGTTCTTC; CDR3 protein: CASRQSSYNEQFF; J gene: TRBJ2-1; V gene: TRBV6-5; CDR3 length: 13; D gene: .; clone size: .
CDR3 DNA: TGTGCCAGCAGCCCGGACAGGGGGCGCATCTATGGCTACACCTTC; CDR3 protein: CASSPDRGRIYGYTF; J gene: TRBJ1-2; V gene: TRBV11-2; CDR3 length: 15; D gene: TRBD1; clone size: once
CDR3 DNA: TGTGCCAGCAGCTTCACAGGGAACGCGCGGCTAGATGGCTACACCTTC; CDR3 protein: CASSFTGNARLDGYTF; J gene: TRBJ1-2; V gene: TRBV7-3; CDR3 length: 16; D gene: .; clone size: .
CDR3 DNA: TGTGCCAGCAGCAACCCGCCCGGGACAGGGGGGCAGTACTTC; CDR3 protein: CASSNPPGTGGQYF; J gene: TRBJ2-7; V gene: TRBV7-2; CDR3 length: 14; D gene: TRBD1; clone size: .
CDR3 DNA: TGTGCCAGCAGCTTAGGCAGGGGCCGGCTTGGCTACACCTTC; CDR3 protein: CASSLGRGRLGYTF; J gene: TRBJ1-2; V gene: TRBV11-2; CDR3 length: 14; D gene: .; clone size: once
CDR3 DNA: TGCAGCGTTGAATCTCCCAGCTATGGCTACACCTTC; CDR3 protein: CSVESPSYGYTF; J gene: TRBJ1-2; V gene: TRBV29-1; CDR3 length: 12; D gene: .; clone size: .
CDR3 DNA: TGCAGCGTTGAAGATCCACAGGGTGGCGAAAAACTGTTTTTT; CDR3 protein: CSVEDPQGGEKLFF; J gene: TRBJ1-4; V gene: TRBV29-1; CDR3 length: 14; D gene: .; clone size: .
CDR3 DNA: TGTGCCAGCAGCTTAGGTGGGGGGTACGCCGGGGAGCTGTTTTTT; CDR3 protein: CASSLGGGYAGELFF; J gene: TRBJ2-2; V gene: TRBV7-2; CDR3 length: 15; D gene: .; clone size: .
CDR3 DNA: TGTGCCAGCAGCTTATTTCGGGGCTCTGGAAACACCATATATTTT; CDR3 protein: CASSLFRGSGNTIYF; J gene: TRBJ1-3; V gene: TRBV11-2; CDR3 length: 15; D gene: .; clone size: .
CDR3 DNA: TGTGCCAGCAGCTTAGATGCGGGGGCGACTGGAAACACCATATATTTT; CDR3 protein: CASSLDAGATGNTIYF; J gene: TRBJ1-3; V gene: TRBV7-2; CDR3 length: 16; D gene: .; clone size: .
CDR3 DNA: TGTGCCAGCAGCTTAACCGGGACAGGGTCTTCACCCCTCCACTTT; CDR3 protein: CASSLTGTGSSPLHF; J gene: TRBJ1-6; V gene: TRBV7-2; CDR3 length: 15; D gene: TRBD1; clone size: .
CDR3 DNA: TGTGCCAGCACCTTAGCGGGAGGGACCTACAATGAGCAGTTCTTC; CDR3 protein: CASTLAGGTYNEQFF; J gene: TRBJ2-1; V gene: TRBV28; CDR3 length: 15; D gene: TRBD2; clone size: once
CDR3 DNA: TGTGCCAGCAGCTTGGGGGAGGGGTTGACTGAAGCTTTCTTT; CDR3 protein: CASSLGEGLTEAFF; J gene: TRBJ1-1; V gene: TRBV5-7; CDR3 length: 14; D gene: .; clone size: .